The rows below give T cell receptor beta chains drawn from one sample of a study of spatial heterogeneity in lung cancer. TCRdb fed the 5' RACE reads into MiXCR, producing one record per CDR3 protein. The sample shows some 16,000 distinct CDR3 sequences, about a fifth of them seen only once. Material: PBMCs, obtained at follow-up. These receptors came from a male donor with early-stage non-small cell lung cancer. The CDR3 runs from the conserved cysteine through the conserved F or W. Each record gives: V gene, clone size, D gene, J gene, CDR3 DNA, CDR3 protein. D genes are given only for firm matches. Some rows have no size entry. The others give once, few or many, or a class for an expanded clone.

v_call: TRBV24-1
clone_size: many
d_call: .
j_call: TRBJ2-3
cdr3_nt: TGTGCCACCAGTGACCCACTTCAGGGGGAGGGCACAGATACGCAGTATTTT
cdr3_aa: CATSDPLQGEGTDTQYF

v_call: TRBV27
clone_size: .
d_call: TRBD2
j_call: TRBJ2-2
cdr3_nt: TGTGCCAGCAGTCAAAGGGCGGGGGGAAACACCGGGGAGCTGTTTTTT
cdr3_aa: CASSQRAGGNTGELFF

v_call: TRBV29-1
clone_size: .
d_call: TRBD2
j_call: TRBJ2-3
cdr3_nt: TGCAGCGCCAACCGAGCGGGGTCGGCAGATACGCAGTATTTT
cdr3_aa: CSANRAGSADTQYF

v_call: TRBV18
clone_size: many
d_call: .
j_call: TRBJ1-1
cdr3_nt: TGTGCCAGCTCACTAGCATCAGGGAGGACTGAAGCTTTCTTT
cdr3_aa: CASSLASGRTEAFF

v_call: TRBV6-5
clone_size: .
d_call: .
j_call: TRBJ2-5
cdr3_nt: TGTGCCAGCAGTTATCATGGGGGCCAAGAGACCCAGTACTTC
cdr3_aa: CASSYHGGQETQYF

v_call: TRBV6-2/TRBV6-3
clone_size: .
d_call: .
j_call: TRBJ1-2
cdr3_nt: TGTGCCAGCAGACGGGACGGAGGGTATGGCTACACCTTC
cdr3_aa: CASRRDGGYGYTF

v_call: TRBV7-3
clone_size: few
d_call: .
j_call: TRBJ2-3
cdr3_nt: TGTGCCAGCAGCCTGATTACGCCGGGGGGCTTGACAGATACGCAGTATTTT
cdr3_aa: CASSLITPGGLTDTQYF

v_call: TRBV4-1
clone_size: .
d_call: TRBD1
j_call: TRBJ1-3
cdr3_nt: TGCGCCAGCAGAGGACAGGGAAGGAGGGACACCATATATTTT
cdr3_aa: CASRGQGRRDTIYF

v_call: TRBV20-1
clone_size: many
d_call: .
j_call: TRBJ1-1
cdr3_nt: TGCAGTGCTACCGATTCCACGAACACTGAAGCTTTCTTT
cdr3_aa: CSATDSTNTEAFF

v_call: TRBV5-5
clone_size: .
d_call: TRBD1
j_call: TRBJ2-1
cdr3_nt: TGTGCCAGCACCGTCGGGACAGGGAACTACTACAATGAGCAGTTCTTC
cdr3_aa: CASTVGTGNYYNEQFF

v_call: TRBV27
clone_size: .
d_call: TRBD1
j_call: TRBJ2-7
cdr3_nt: TGTGCCAGCACTCAGGACAGGGGCAACGAGCAGTACTTC
cdr3_aa: CASTQDRGNEQYF

v_call: TRBV12-3/TRBV12-4
clone_size: few
d_call: TRBD1
j_call: TRBJ2-5
cdr3_nt: TGTGCCAGCAGTTCCGGACAGGGACGAGAGACCCAGTACTTC
cdr3_aa: CASSSGQGRETQYF

v_call: TRBV20-1
clone_size: .
d_call: .
j_call: TRBJ2-1
cdr3_nt: TGCAGTGCTAATACAGAGCACAATGAGCAGTTCTTC
cdr3_aa: CSANTEHNEQFF

v_call: TRBV5-1
clone_size: many
d_call: TRBD1
j_call: TRBJ1-4
cdr3_nt: TGCGCCAGCAGCCGCCCGACAGGGCTAATCGGCGAAAAACTGTTTTTT
cdr3_aa: CASSRPTGLIGEKLFF

v_call: TRBV27
clone_size: many
d_call: TRBD1
j_call: TRBJ2-1
cdr3_nt: TGTGCCAGCCGAAAGGGGGACAGGGGTCTCCTCTCCTACAATGAGCAGTTCTTC
cdr3_aa: CASRKGDRGLLSYNEQFF

v_call: TRBV12-3/TRBV12-4
clone_size: .
d_call: .
j_call: TRBJ1-2
cdr3_nt: TGTGCCAGCAGCCTTGGGGGAGAGCTCTATGGCTACACCTTC
cdr3_aa: CASSLGGELYGYTF

v_call: TRBV10-3
clone_size: few
d_call: TRBD1
j_call: TRBJ2-5
cdr3_nt: TGTGCCATCAGTGAAGGACAGGGATCAGAGACCCAGTACTTC
cdr3_aa: CAISEGQGSETQYF

v_call: TRBV6-1
clone_size: many
d_call: .
j_call: TRBJ2-3
cdr3_nt: TGTGCCAGCAGTGAAGGAATAGCAGGAGATACGCAGTATTTT
cdr3_aa: CASSEGIAGDTQYF

v_call: TRBV7-8
clone_size: few
d_call: TRBD1
j_call: TRBJ1-2
cdr3_nt: TGTGCCAGCAGCTTGGGGACAGGTCTGGTCGGAGGCTACACCTTC
cdr3_aa: CASSLGTGLVGGYTF

v_call: TRBV6-6
clone_size: few
d_call: .
j_call: TRBJ1-1
cdr3_nt: TGTGCCCTGAATAGGGGCGGGAACACTGAAGCTTTCTTT
cdr3_aa: CALNRGGNTEAFF

v_call: TRBV5-4
clone_size: many
d_call: TRBD2
j_call: TRBJ2-5
cdr3_nt: TGTGCCAGCAGCTTACGGACTAGCAGGGAGACCCAGTACTTC
cdr3_aa: CASSLRTSRETQYF

v_call: TRBV19
clone_size: few
d_call: TRBD1
j_call: TRBJ2-7
cdr3_nt: TGTGCCAGTAGTGAAAGGGACAGCCCCTACGAGCAGTACTTC
cdr3_aa: CASSERDSPYEQYF

v_call: TRBV19
clone_size: medium-sized
d_call: .
j_call: TRBJ1-4
cdr3_nt: TGTGCCAGTACCCCGCGGCAGGAGGAGAATGAAAAACTGTTTTTT
cdr3_aa: CASTPRQEENEKLFF

v_call: TRBV20-1
clone_size: .
d_call: TRBD1
j_call: TRBJ2-2
cdr3_nt: TGCAGTGCAGCCGGGACAGGCGTTCCCGGGGAGCTGTTTTTT
cdr3_aa: CSAAGTGVPGELFF

v_call: TRBV7-3
clone_size: few
d_call: .
j_call: TRBJ1-6
cdr3_nt: TGTGCCAGCAGCTTAACTGGGGACGGCGATTCACCCCTCCACTTT
cdr3_aa: CASSLTGDGDSPLHF

v_call: TRBV5-1
clone_size: medium-sized
d_call: .
j_call: TRBJ2-3
cdr3_nt: TGCGCCAGCAGCTTCGGAGGGACAGATACGCAGTATTTT
cdr3_aa: CASSFGGTDTQYF

v_call: TRBV10-3
clone_size: few
d_call: .
j_call: TRBJ1-1
cdr3_nt: TGTGCCATCAGTGAGTCGTCCAGGGTGGTGGGTGAAGCTTTCTTT
cdr3_aa: CAISESSRVVGEAFF

v_call: TRBV20-1
clone_size: .
d_call: .
j_call: TRBJ2-3
cdr3_nt: TGCAGTGCGAGTACAGGGACGACGCAGTATTTT
cdr3_aa: CSASTGTTQYF

v_call: TRBV14
clone_size: few
d_call: .
j_call: TRBJ2-2
cdr3_nt: TGTGCCAGCAGCCAAGATGACACCGGGGAGCTGTTTTTT
cdr3_aa: CASSQDDTGELFF

v_call: TRBV5-1
clone_size: .
d_call: .
j_call: TRBJ2-5
cdr3_nt: TGCGCCAGCAAGTTAGTCCGAGAAGAGACCCAGTACTTC
cdr3_aa: CASKLVREETQYF

v_call: TRBV3-1
clone_size: many
d_call: TRBD1
j_call: TRBJ2-7
cdr3_nt: TGTGCCAGCAGCCGACAGGGTTACGAGCAGTACTTC
cdr3_aa: CASSRQGYEQYF

v_call: TRBV28
clone_size: .
d_call: .
j_call: TRBJ2-5
cdr3_nt: TGTGCCAGCAGACCCGGGACTCCCCAAGAGACCCAGTACTTC
cdr3_aa: CASRPGTPQETQYF

v_call: TRBV11-1
clone_size: .
d_call: TRBD1
j_call: TRBJ1-4
cdr3_nt: TGTGCCAGCAGCTCAAGACAGGGGGCCGTCGAAAAACTGTTTTTT
cdr3_aa: CASSSRQGAVEKLFF

v_call: TRBV29-1
clone_size: .
d_call: .
j_call: TRBJ1-1
cdr3_nt: TGCAGCGGGCGGGGGAACACTGAAGCTTTCTTT
cdr3_aa: CSGRGNTEAFF

v_call: TRBV6-2/TRBV6-3
clone_size: medium-sized
d_call: .
j_call: TRBJ2-1
cdr3_nt: TGTGCCAGCACCACTCTAGGGTTTGGCAATGAGCAGTTCTTC
cdr3_aa: CASTTLGFGNEQFF

v_call: TRBV20-1
clone_size: few
d_call: TRBD2
j_call: TRBJ2-3
cdr3_nt: TGCAGTGCTAGACCGGGACTAGCGGGGGGAATCAGCACAGATACGCAGTATTTT
cdr3_aa: CSARPGLAGGISTDTQYF

v_call: TRBV24-1
clone_size: medium-sized
d_call: .
j_call: TRBJ2-5
cdr3_nt: TGTGCCACCAGTGATCCGTGGCAGGGTGAGACCCAGTACTTC
cdr3_aa: CATSDPWQGETQYF

v_call: TRBV5-1
clone_size: few
d_call: TRBD2
j_call: TRBJ2-7
cdr3_nt: TGCGCCAGCAGCCTCTCCGGACTAGCGGGAGTCGACCAGTACTTC
cdr3_aa: CASSLSGLAGVDQYF

v_call: TRBV3-1
clone_size: medium-sized
d_call: .
j_call: TRBJ1-5
cdr3_nt: TGTGCCAGCAGCCAAGATAGGGATCAGCCCCAGCATTTT
cdr3_aa: CASSQDRDQPQHF

v_call: TRBV10-2
clone_size: many
d_call: .
j_call: TRBJ2-2
cdr3_nt: TGCGCCAGCAGTGATAGGGCGAACACCGGGGAGCTGTTTTTT
cdr3_aa: CASSDRANTGELFF

v_call: TRBV11-1
clone_size: many
d_call: TRBD1
j_call: TRBJ2-2
cdr3_nt: TGTGCCAGCAGCCCACAGGGGGTCAACACCGGGGAGCTGTTTTTT
cdr3_aa: CASSPQGVNTGELFF

v_call: TRBV4-2
clone_size: many
d_call: TRBD2
j_call: TRBJ2-1
cdr3_nt: TGTGCCAGCAGCCGCACGACTAGCGGGGGAAACAATGAGCAGTTCTTC
cdr3_aa: CASSRTTSGGNNEQFF

v_call: TRBV30
clone_size: .
d_call: .
j_call: TRBJ1-2
cdr3_nt: TGTGCCTGGAGTGTAGAAAGCGGCTACACCTTC
cdr3_aa: CAWSVESGYTF

v_call: TRBV7-9
clone_size: few
d_call: TRBD1
j_call: TRBJ1-2
cdr3_nt: TGTGCCAGCAGCCTCCCAGGGGGCAGGAGCTATGGCTACACCTTC
cdr3_aa: CASSLPGGRSYGYTF

v_call: TRBV7-3
clone_size: many
d_call: .
j_call: TRBJ2-2
cdr3_nt: TGTGCCAGCATGAGAATCGGCGGGGAGCTGTTTTTT
cdr3_aa: CASMRIGGELFF

v_call: TRBV7-3
clone_size: .
d_call: TRBD2
j_call: TRBJ2-5
cdr3_nt: TGTGCCAGCAGCTTATCTAGCGGTAATGGGGAGACCCAGTACTTC
cdr3_aa: CASSLSSGNGETQYF

v_call: TRBV7-2
clone_size: many
d_call: TRBD2
j_call: TRBJ2-1
cdr3_nt: TGTGCCAGCAGCAGGCTAGCGGGGGGTTACAATGAGCAGTTCTTC
cdr3_aa: CASSRLAGGYNEQFF

v_call: TRBV2
clone_size: many
d_call: .
j_call: TRBJ1-2
cdr3_nt: TGTGCCAGCAGTGTTAGGGCAGCTAACTATGGCTACACCTTC
cdr3_aa: CASSVRAANYGYTF

v_call: TRBV30
clone_size: many
d_call: .
j_call: TRBJ2-1
cdr3_nt: TGTGCCTGGAGTCGGGGGAGGGGGCCCTACAATGAGCAGTTCTTC
cdr3_aa: CAWSRGRGPYNEQFF

v_call: TRBV7-3
clone_size: .
d_call: .
j_call: TRBJ2-3
cdr3_nt: TGTGCCAGCAGCTTAACCCAGAGGGATACGCAGTATTTT
cdr3_aa: CASSLTQRDTQYF

v_call: TRBV6-5
clone_size: few
d_call: TRBD1
j_call: TRBJ2-7
cdr3_nt: TGTGCCAGCAGGGCGACCGGGACAGGGGGCCACGAGCAGTACTTC
cdr3_aa: CASRATGTGGHEQYF

v_call: TRBV3-1
clone_size: .
d_call: .
j_call: TRBJ1-5
cdr3_nt: TGTGCCAGCAGCCAGGGGTGGGTACAGCCCCAGCATTTT
cdr3_aa: CASSQGWVQPQHF

v_call: TRBV29-1
clone_size: medium-sized
d_call: TRBD1
j_call: TRBJ1-2
cdr3_nt: TGCAGCGTTGTAACAGGGGGTGCCTATGGCTACACCTTC
cdr3_aa: CSVVTGGAYGYTF

v_call: TRBV28
clone_size: many
d_call: .
j_call: TRBJ2-4
cdr3_nt: TGTGCCAGCAGTTTGACGAATAGGGGAGACATTCAGTACTTC
cdr3_aa: CASSLTNRGDIQYF

v_call: TRBV7-3
clone_size: many
d_call: .
j_call: TRBJ1-1
cdr3_nt: TGTGCCAGCAGCGTTACAGGGCCTGGGACTGAAGCTTTCTTT
cdr3_aa: CASSVTGPGTEAFF

v_call: TRBV7-9
clone_size: .
d_call: .
j_call: TRBJ1-6
cdr3_nt: TGTGCCAGCGGAGCTAGGTATCAAGGATCACCCCTCCACTTT
cdr3_aa: CASGARYQGSPLHF

v_call: TRBV25-1
clone_size: .
d_call: TRBD2
j_call: TRBJ2-1
cdr3_nt: TGTGCCAGCAGCCAACTAGCGGGAAGAATCTACAATGAGCAGTTCTTC
cdr3_aa: CASSQLAGRIYNEQFF